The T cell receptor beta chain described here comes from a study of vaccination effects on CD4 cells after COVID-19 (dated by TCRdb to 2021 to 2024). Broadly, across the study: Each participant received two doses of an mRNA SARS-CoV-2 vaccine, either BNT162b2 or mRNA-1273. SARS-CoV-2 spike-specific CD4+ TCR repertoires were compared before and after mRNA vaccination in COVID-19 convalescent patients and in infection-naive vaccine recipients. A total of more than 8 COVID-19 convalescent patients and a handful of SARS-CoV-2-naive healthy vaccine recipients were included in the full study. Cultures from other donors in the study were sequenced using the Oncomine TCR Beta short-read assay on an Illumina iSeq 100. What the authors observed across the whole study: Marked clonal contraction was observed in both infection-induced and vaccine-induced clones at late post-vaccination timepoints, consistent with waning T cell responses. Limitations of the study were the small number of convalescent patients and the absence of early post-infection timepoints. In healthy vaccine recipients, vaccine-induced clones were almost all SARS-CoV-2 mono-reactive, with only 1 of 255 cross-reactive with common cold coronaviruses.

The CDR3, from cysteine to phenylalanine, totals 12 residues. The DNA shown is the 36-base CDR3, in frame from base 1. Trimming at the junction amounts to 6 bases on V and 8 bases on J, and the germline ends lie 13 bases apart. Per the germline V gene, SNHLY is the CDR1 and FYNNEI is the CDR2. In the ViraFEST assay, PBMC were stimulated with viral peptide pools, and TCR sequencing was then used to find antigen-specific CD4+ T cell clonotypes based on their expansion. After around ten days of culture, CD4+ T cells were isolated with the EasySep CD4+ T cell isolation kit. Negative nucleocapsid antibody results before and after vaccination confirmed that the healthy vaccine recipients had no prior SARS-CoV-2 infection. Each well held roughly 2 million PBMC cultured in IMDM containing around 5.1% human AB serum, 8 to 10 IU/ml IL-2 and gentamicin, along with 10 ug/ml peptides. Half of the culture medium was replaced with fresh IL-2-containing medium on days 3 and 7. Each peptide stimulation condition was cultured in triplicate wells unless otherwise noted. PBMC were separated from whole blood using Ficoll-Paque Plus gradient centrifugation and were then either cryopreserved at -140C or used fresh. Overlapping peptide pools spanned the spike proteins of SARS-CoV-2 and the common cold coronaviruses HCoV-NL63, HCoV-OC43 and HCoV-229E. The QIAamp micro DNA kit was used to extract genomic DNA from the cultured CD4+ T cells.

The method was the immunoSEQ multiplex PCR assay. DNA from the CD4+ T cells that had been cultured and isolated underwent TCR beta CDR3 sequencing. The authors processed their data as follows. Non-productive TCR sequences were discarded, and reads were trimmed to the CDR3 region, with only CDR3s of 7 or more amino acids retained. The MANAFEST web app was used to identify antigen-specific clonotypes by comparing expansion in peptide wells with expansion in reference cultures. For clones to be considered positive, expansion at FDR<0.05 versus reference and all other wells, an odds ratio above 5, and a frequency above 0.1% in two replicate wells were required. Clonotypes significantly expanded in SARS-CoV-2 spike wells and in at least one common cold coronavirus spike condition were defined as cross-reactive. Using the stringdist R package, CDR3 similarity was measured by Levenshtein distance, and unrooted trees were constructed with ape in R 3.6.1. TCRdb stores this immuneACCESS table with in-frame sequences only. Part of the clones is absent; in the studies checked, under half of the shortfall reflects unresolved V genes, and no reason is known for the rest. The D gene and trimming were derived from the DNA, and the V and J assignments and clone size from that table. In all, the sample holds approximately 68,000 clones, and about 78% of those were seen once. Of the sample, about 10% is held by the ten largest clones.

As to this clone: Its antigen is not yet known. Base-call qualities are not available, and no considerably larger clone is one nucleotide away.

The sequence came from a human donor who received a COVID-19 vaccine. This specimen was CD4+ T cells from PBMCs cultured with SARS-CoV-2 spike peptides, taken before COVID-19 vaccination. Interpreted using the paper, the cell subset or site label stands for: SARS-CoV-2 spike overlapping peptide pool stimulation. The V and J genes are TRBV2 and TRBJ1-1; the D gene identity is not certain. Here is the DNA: TGTGCCAGCAGACGATGGACCTTGGAAGCTTTCTTT. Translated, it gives CASRRWTLEAFF.